This T cell receptor beta chain was obtained from a study of CD8 T cells in Susac syndrome. RNA amounts of roughly 0.45 to 1 ug underwent reverse transcription with random hexamers. Multiplex PCR with immunoSEQ amplified the TCR beta CDR3 across 54 Vbeta and 13 Jbeta. A single record per CDR3 protein comes from TCRdb applying MiXCR to the immunoSEQ multiplex PCR reads. Seen here are around 220,000 distinct CDR3 sequences, roughly nine tenths observed once, and the top ten hold 0.1% to 0.15%. The CDR3 covers 16 residues. Germline CDR1 GTSNPN, CDR2 SVGIG (reference sequence). V was trimmed by 1 base and J by 0 bases, leaving 13 bases between them.

The source is a human donor with multiple sclerosis. The chain combines TRBV30 with TRBJ2-1, with a possible D match to TRBD2 (5 bases). The sample comprised CD8+ T cells from PBMCs. The CDR3 DNA reads as TGTGCCTGGAGTGCCCTACAGAGCGGCTCCTACAATGAGCAGTTCTTC. Its protein is CAWSALQSGSYNEQFF.